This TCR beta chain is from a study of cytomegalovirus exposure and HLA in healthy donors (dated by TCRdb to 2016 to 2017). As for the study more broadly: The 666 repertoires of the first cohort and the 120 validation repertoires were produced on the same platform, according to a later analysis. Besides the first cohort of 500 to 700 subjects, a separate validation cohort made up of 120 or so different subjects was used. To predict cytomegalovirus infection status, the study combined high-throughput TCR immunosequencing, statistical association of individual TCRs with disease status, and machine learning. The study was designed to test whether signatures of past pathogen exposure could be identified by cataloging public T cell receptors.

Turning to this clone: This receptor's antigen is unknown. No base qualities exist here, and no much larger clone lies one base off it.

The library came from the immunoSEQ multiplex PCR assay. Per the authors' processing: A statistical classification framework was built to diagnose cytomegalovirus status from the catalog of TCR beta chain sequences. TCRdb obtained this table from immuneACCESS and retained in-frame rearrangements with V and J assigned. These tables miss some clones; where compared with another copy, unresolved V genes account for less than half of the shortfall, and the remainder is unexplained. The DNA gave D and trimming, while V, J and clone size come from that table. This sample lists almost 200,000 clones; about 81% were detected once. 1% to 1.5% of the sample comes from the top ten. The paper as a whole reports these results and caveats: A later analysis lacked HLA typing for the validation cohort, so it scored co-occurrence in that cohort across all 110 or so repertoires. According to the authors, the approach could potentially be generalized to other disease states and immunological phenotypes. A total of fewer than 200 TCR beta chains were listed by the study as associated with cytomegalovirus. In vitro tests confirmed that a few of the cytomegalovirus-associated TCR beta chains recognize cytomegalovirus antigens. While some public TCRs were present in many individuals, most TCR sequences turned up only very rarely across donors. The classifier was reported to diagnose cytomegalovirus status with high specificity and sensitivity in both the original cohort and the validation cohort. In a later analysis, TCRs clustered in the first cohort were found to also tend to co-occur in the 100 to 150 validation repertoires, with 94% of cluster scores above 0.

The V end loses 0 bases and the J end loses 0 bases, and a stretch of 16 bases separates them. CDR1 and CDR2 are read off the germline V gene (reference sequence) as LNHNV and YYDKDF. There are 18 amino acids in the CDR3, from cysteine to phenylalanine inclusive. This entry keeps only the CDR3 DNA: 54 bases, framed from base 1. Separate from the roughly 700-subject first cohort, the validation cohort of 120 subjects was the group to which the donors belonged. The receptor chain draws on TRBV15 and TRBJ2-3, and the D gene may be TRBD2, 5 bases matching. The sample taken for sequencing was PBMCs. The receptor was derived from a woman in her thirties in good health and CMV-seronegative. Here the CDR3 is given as CATSRDRLASPSTDTQYF. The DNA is TGTGCCACCAGCAGAGATCGGCTAGCTTCCCCTAGCACAGATACGCAGTATTTT.